This T cell receptor (beta chain) originates from a study of graft-versus-host responses after intestinal transplantation. The sample holds a few counts of this clone. Clones were sequenced by immunoSEQ multiplex PCR, and TCRdb holds only the in-frame ones, with some missing. The sample records more than 25,000 clones, about 92% being singletons. Germline V gene data show CDR1 as MGHRA and CDR2 as YSYEKL. The length of the CDR3 is 14 residues. Trimming pared 1 base from V and 3 bases from J, leaving 9 bases between. The sequence was collected from a human patient who received an intestinal transplant, so some T cells may come from the graft donor. The sample here was PBMCs, taken 18 days after transplant. The V call is TRBV4-1, the J call TRBJ1-2, with D possibly matching TRBD1 (5 bases). The DNA for the CDR3 is TGCGCCAGCAGCCAAGCCAGGGTTTACTATGGCTACACCTTC. This translates into CASSQARVYYGYTF.